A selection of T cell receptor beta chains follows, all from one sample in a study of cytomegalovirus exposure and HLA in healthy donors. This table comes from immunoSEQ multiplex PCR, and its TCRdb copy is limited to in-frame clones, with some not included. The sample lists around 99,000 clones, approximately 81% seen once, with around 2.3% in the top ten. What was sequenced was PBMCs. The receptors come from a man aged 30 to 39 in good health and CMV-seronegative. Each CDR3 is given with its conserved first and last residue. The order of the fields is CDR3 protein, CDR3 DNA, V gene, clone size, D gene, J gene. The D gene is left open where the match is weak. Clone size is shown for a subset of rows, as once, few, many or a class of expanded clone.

CDR3 protein: CATSRFGSYEQYF
CDR3 DNA: TGTGCCACCAGCAGATTCGGGTCCTACGAGCAGTACTTC
V gene: TRBV15
clone size: once
D gene: .
J gene: TRBJ2-7

CDR3 protein: CASSFDRAYEQYF
CDR3 DNA: TGCGCCAGCAGCTTCGACAGGGCTTACGAGCAGTACTTC
V gene: TRBV5-1
clone size: .
D gene: TRBD1
J gene: TRBJ2-7

CDR3 protein: CASSFLTGSNEQFF
CDR3 DNA: TGCGCCAGCAGCTTTCTCACAGGGAGCAATGAGCAGTTCTTC
V gene: TRBV5-1
clone size: .
D gene: .
J gene: TRBJ2-1

CDR3 protein: CASTLGRFRDYEQYF
CDR3 DNA: TGTGCCAGCACCCTCGGAAGGTTCAGGGACTACGAGCAGTACTTC
V gene: TRBV28
clone size: .
D gene: .
J gene: TRBJ2-7

CDR3 protein: CSGGQRNKETQYF
CDR3 DNA: TGCAGCGGCGGACAGCGGAATAAAGAGACCCAGTACTTC
V gene: TRBV29-1
clone size: .
D gene: .
J gene: TRBJ2-5

CDR3 protein: CASKDRLNTEAFF
CDR3 DNA: TGTGCCAGCAAAGACAGATTGAACACTGAAGCTTTCTTT
V gene: TRBV6-5
clone size: .
D gene: .
J gene: TRBJ1-1

CDR3 protein: CASSQALAGTSYEQYF
CDR3 DNA: TGCGCCAGCAGCCAAGCCCTAGCGGGGACATCCTACGAGCAGTACTTC
V gene: TRBV4-1
clone size: .
D gene: TRBD2
J gene: TRBJ2-7

CDR3 protein: CASSQDLTGGETQYF
CDR3 DNA: TGTGCCAGCAGCCAGGACCTTACAGGGGGGGAGACCCAGTACTTC
V gene: TRBV4-2
clone size: .
D gene: TRBD1
J gene: TRBJ2-5

CDR3 protein: CASRQSGGFSYEQYF
CDR3 DNA: TGTGCCAGCAGACAAAGCGGGGGGTTTTCCTACGAGCAGTACTTC
V gene: TRBV14
clone size: .
D gene: TRBD2
J gene: TRBJ2-7

CDR3 protein: CASSLGLAGGRNEQFF
CDR3 DNA: TGTGCCAGCAGCTTAGGGCTAGCGGGAGGTAGAAATGAGCAGTTCTTC
V gene: TRBV13
clone size: .
D gene: TRBD2
J gene: TRBJ2-1